The following is a TCR beta chain sequence with its context. A constant-region primer paired with the V-primer adapter amplified TCRs over about 19 PCR cycles. A single record per CDR3 protein comes from TCRdb applying MiXCR to the reads. The data show some 52,000 distinct CDR3 sequences, 33% seen once. The data are from a study of low-dose radiotherapy and immunotherapy resistance in tumors. The V segment lost 0 bases and the J segment 7 bases; nucleotides outside the gene matches: 5. The CDR3 has 15 residues. CDR1 is SGDLS, CDR2 YYNGEE, per germline. Time point in this sample: after trial treatment. Stated treatment: LDRT plus nivolumab, ipilimumab, low-dose cyclophosphamide and aspirin (RACIN trial).

Material: PBMCs, obtained after low-dose radiotherapy plus immunotherapy. The chain joins TRBV9 to TRBJ2-1, with 9 bases fitting TRBD2. This clonotype was obtained from a male donor with rectosigmoid adenocarcinoma. CDR3 sequence (DNA): TGTGCCAGCAGCGTAGTCCTGGCGGGAGGGAATGAGCAGTTCTTC. Amino acid sequence: CASSVVLAGGNEQFF. The variable domain in full, with the rest retrieved from reference TRBV9 and TRBJ2-1, is DSGVTQTPKHLITATGQRVTLRCSPRSGDLSVYWYQQSLDQGLQFLIQYYNGEERAKGNILERFSAQQFPDLHSELNLSSLELGDSALYFCASSVVLAGGNEQFFGPGTRLTVL.